Only one count was recorded for the clone carrying this T cell receptor beta chain. The germline V gene encodes CDR1 DFQATT and CDR2 SNEGSKA (reference sequence). Trimming removed 6 bases at V and 6 bases at J, with 9 bases between. The CDR3 has 11 amino acids. Per the study methods: How many nucleated cells were present was estimated from reference gene primer amplification. TCRdb keeps only in-frame clones here, not all; method: immunoSEQ multiplex PCR. The V and J calls and clone size come from that table; D and trimming were worked out from the DNA. The sample includes about 240,000 clones, about 90% of them seen just once. These data belong to a study of blood T cell repertoires in COVID-19. About the research overall: Spain, Italy and the United States supplied samples that represented acute and convalescent COVID-19. Sources were T cells, B-cell-depleted T cells, or PBMCs; the material itself was cDNA or gDNA.

The specimen was peripheral blood. This TCR was recovered from a man aged 55 to 70 with acute or convalescent COVID-19. J is TRBJ1-5 and V is TRBV20-1; tentative D call: TRBD1 (5 bases). CDR3: CSAGDTQPQHF. CDR3 sequence (DNA): TGCAGTGCAGGGGATACTCAGCCCCAGCATTTT.